These 16 T cell receptor beta chains share one sample of origin, sequenced in a study of OX40 agonist ivuxolimab in advanced cancers. Assay: immunoSEQ multiplex PCR; the TCRdb copy retains only in-frame clones and omits some. The table has some 66,000 clones, around 88% seen once. Sequenced here: CD4+ or CD8+ T cells sorted from blood, sampled in a trial of the OX40 agonist ivuxolimab. The source of these receptors is an adult with an advanced solid tumor such as melanoma, head and neck, liver or kidney cancer.

CDR3 residues: CASSPRGYEQYF. The CDR3, as DNA: TGTGCCAGCTCACCACGAGGCTACGAGCAGTACTTC. The J gene is TRBJ2-5, the V gene TRBV18; unclear D gene. Judging by the DNA end, TRBJ2-7 fits better; the J call may be wrong. Per the germline V gene, CDR1 is KGHSH and CDR2 is LQKENI. This CDR3 comprises 12 residues.

J is TRBJ2-2 and V is TRBV19; D may be TRBD1 or TRBD2 (6 bases each). The CDR3 loop spans 15 amino acids. The germline V and J ends were trimmed by 6 bases and 5 bases, with 16 bases remaining between them. Germline assignment: CDR1 LNHDA and CDR2 SQIVND (reference sequence). The CDR3 region has the DNA TGTGCCAGTAGGATCGACCGGGGGCGGACCGGGGAGCTGTTTTTT. It is translated as CASRIDRGRTGELFF.

On this clone itself: The junction departs from germline at one end; a sequencing error may be responsible. J is TRBJ1-2 and V is TRBV6-6, with TRBD1 as a possible D gene (5 bases). Germline V gives CDR1 MNHNY, CDR2 SVGAGI (reference sequence). The CDR3 runs to 10 residues. The CDR3 DNA reads as TGTGCCAGCAGCCCGGGACCGGGCAGCTTC. Amino acid sequence: CASSPGPGSF.

This clone was counted a single time. V is TRBV29-1 and J is TRBJ2-3; no firm D call. V was shortened by 4 bases and J by 1 base, with 6 bases between the two germline ends. Germline CDR1 is SQVTM and CDR2 is ANQGSEA. The CDR3 totals 12 residues. CDR3 sequence reads: CSVVSGTDTQYF. The DNA for the CDR3 is TGCAGCGTTGTTAGTGGCACAGATACGCAGTATTTT.

The V gene is TRBV5-4, the J gene TRBJ2-1; D might be TRBD2 (5 bases). The V and J ends lost 4 bases and 2 bases respectively, with 16 bases between them. Germline CDR1 and CDR2: SGHNT and YYREEE (reference sequence). The CDR3 consists of 16 residues. In nucleotides, the CDR3 is TGTGCCAGCAGCCCCCGGGGAGCGGAGACCTACAATGAGCAGTTCTTC. Protein sequence: CASSPRGAETYNEQFF.

This clone was picked up one time. This CDR3 reads CASYSGGVTYEQYF. Here the CDR3 DNA reads TGCGCCAGCTACTCAGGGGGCGTAACCTACGAGCAGTACTTC. The chain uses TRBV5-1 and TRBJ2-7; TRBD1 aligns across 8 bases. The CDR3 length is 14 residues. Germline assignment: CDR1 SGHRS and CDR2 YFSETQ. V lost 7 bases to trimming and J lost 2 bases; unmatched junction nucleotides: 8.

CDR3 sequence: CATVLIAGGEQYF. CDR3 sequence (DNA): TGTGCCACCGTCCTTATTGCAGGGGGCGAGCAGTACTTC. The chain has TRBV6-1 and TRBJ2-7, with 7 bases that match TRBD1. Germline trimming cut 10 bases from V and 6 bases from J; bases unmatched to any gene: 12. The CDR3 covers 13 residues. Germline V gene sequence: CDR1 MNHNS, CDR2 SASEGT.

This chain joins TRBV28 and TRBJ2-1; possible D gene TRBD2, 5 bases. From germline, CDR1 is MDHEN and CDR2 SYDVKM. V gave up 1 base and J gave up 8 bases, with 6 bases separating them. The CDR3 runs to 12 residues. CDR3 protein: CASSLYGDEQFF. The CDR3 region has the DNA TGTGCCAGCAGTTTATACGGGGATGAGCAGTTCTTC.

The J gene is TRBJ2-1, the V gene TRBV6-5, with 11 bases lining up with TRBD2. CDR3 length: 15 amino acids. V lost 6 bases, J lost 6 bases, and 7 bases stayed unmatched. Germline CDR1 MNHEY, CDR2 SVGAGI. As DNA, the CDR3 is TGTGCCAGCAGCCGATTAGCGGGGGGGCTCAATGAGCAGTTCTTC. Protein product: CASSRLAGGLNEQFF.

This clone was recorded a few times. The rearrangement joins TRBV9 to TRBJ2-3, with D possibly called TRBD1 or TRBD2 (5 bases each). Trimming removed 3 bases from V and 2 bases from J, with 10 bases in between. The V gene's germline CDR1 is SGDLS and CDR2 YYNGEE. This CDR3 has 14 residues. The CDR3 DNA reads TGTGCCAGCAGCGCCCGGGACGTCACAGATACGCAGTATTTT. Amino acids: CASSARDVTDTQYF.

V usage is TRBV2 and J usage is TRBJ1-1; D call uncertain. Germline assignment: CDR1 SNHLY and CDR2 FYNNEI. Trimming cost V 4 bases and J 1 base, with 7 bases left between them. CDR3 length: 13 amino acids. CDR3 sequence: CASSGERNTEAFF. CDR3 DNA sequence: TGTGCCAGCAGTGGTGAAAGGAACACTGAAGCTTTCTTT.

The chain links TRBV27 to TRBJ2-7, with 7 bases lining up with TRBD1. The CDR3 has 15 amino acids. The germline V gene has CDR1 MNHEY and CDR2 SMNVEV (reference sequence). After removal of 3 bases from V and 4 bases from J, the junction contained 9 bases not matched to a gene. The CDR3 bases are TGTGCCAGCAGTTTCGCCGGGACAGAGGTTTACGAGCAGTACTTC. Amino acid sequence: CASSFAGTEVYEQYF.

This clone came up once. The V gene is TRBV7-9, the J gene TRBJ1-4; the D is unclear. The CDR3 totals 15 residues. V shed 2 bases and J shed 0 bases, with 7 bases lying between them. From germline, CDR1 is SEHNR and CDR2 FQNEAQ (reference sequence). CDR3 in DNA: TGTGCCAGCAGCTTACATCTCGCAACTAATGAAAAACTGTTTTTT. The encoded protein is CASSLHLATNEKLFF.

This chain uses TRBV9 with TRBJ2-3; D may be TRBD2 (7 bases). The CDR3 covers 17 residues. CDR1 is SGDLS and CDR2 is YYNGEE in the germline V gene. V shed 4 bases and J shed 2 bases, with 20 bases lying between them. The CDR3 here is CASSNVRRRGHTDTQYF. The CDR3 DNA reads TGTGCCAGCAGCAATGTTCGCCGGCGGGGGCACACAGATACGCAGTATTTT.

The V and J genes are TRBV7-6 and TRBJ2-1; 9 bases line up with TRBD2. V trimming: 1 base; J trimming: 10 bases; junction bases outside the gene matches: 11. The CDR3 runs to 16 residues. The V gene's germline CDR1 is SGHVS and CDR2 FNYEAQ. The CDR3 loop is CASSLEPTSGVGEQFF. CDR3 DNA sequence: TGTGCCAGCAGCTTAGAACCGACTAGCGGTGTGGGGGAGCAGTTCTTC.

The gene calls are TRBV5-1 and TRBJ2-2; D assignment may be TRBD1 or TRBD2 (6 bases each). This CDR3 contains 15 residues. Germline V gene data show CDR1 as SGHRS and CDR2 as YFSETQ. V was clipped by 5 bases and J by 6 bases, with 17 bases between them. The chain's CDR3 is CASSRLSGAAGELFF. The CDR3 DNA is TGCGCCAGCAGTCGGTTGTCGGGGGCGGCCGGGGAGCTGTTTTTT.